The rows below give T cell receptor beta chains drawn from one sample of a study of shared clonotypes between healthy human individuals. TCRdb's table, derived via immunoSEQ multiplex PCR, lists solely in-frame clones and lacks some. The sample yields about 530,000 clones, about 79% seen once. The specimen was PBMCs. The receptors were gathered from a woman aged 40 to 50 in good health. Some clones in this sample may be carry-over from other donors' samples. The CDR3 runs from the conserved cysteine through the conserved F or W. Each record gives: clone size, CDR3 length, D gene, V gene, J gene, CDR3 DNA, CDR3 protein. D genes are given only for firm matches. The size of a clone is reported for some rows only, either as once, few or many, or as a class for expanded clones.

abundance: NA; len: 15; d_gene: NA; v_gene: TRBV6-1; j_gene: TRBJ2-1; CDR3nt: TGTGCCAGCAGTGAAGCGGACGGCTCCTACAATGAGCAGTTCTTC; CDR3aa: CASSEADGSYNEQFF
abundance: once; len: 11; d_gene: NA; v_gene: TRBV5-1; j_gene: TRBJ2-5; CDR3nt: TGCGCCAGCAGCTTGGGGCAGACCCAGTACTTC; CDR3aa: CASSLGQTQYF
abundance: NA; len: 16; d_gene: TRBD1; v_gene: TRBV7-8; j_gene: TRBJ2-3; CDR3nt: TGTGCCAGCAGCCCGAGGACAGGGTCGTTCACAGATACGCAGTATTTT; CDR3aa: CASSPRTGSFTDTQYF
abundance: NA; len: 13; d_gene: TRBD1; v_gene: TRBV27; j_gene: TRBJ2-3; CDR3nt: TGTGCCAGCAGTCGAGGGGGCGAAGATACGCAGTATTTT; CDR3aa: CASSRGGEDTQYF
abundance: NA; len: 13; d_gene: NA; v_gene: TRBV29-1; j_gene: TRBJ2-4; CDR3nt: TGCAGCGTTGAAGATACCCAGGGTAACATTCAGTACTTC; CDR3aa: CSVEDTQGNIQYF
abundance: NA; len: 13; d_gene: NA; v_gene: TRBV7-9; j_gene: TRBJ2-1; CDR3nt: TGTGCCAGCAGCACCCAGGGTTGGGATGAGCAGTTCTTC; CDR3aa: CASSTQGWDEQFF
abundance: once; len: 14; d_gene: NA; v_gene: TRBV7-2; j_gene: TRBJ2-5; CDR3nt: TGTGCCAGCAGCTTGTGGGGGGGGCCGGAGACCCAGTACTTC; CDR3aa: CASSLWGGPETQYF
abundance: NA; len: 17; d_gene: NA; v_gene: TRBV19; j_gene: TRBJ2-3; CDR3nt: TGTGCCAGTAGTATAGTCTACTTCGGGGGAAGCACAGATACGCAGTATTTT; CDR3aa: CASSIVYFGGSTDTQYF
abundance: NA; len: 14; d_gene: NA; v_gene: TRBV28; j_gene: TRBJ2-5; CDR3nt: TGTGCCAGCAGTTTTAGTTCCAGGGAAGAGACCCAGTACTTC; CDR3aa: CASSFSSREETQYF
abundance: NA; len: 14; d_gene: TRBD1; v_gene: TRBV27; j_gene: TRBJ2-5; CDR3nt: TGTGCCAGCAGTCAGGGGGCCTTTGGAGAGACCCAGTACTTC; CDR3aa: CASSQGAFGETQYF
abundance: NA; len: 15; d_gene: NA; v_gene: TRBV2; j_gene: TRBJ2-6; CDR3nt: TGTGCCAGCAGTTTAGGCCAGAATGAAGCCAACGTCCTGACTTTC; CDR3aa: CASSLGQNEANVLTF
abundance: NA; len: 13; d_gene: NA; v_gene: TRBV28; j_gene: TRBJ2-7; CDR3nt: TGTGCCAGCAGTTTTACGGCTACCTACGAGCAGTACTTC; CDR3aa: CASSFTATYEQYF
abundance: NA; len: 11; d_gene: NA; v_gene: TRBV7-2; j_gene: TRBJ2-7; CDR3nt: TGTGCCAGCAGCCCCTCTTACGAGCAGTACTTC; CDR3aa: CASSPSYEQYF
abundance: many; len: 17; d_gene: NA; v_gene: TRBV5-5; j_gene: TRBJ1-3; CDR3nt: TGTGCCAGCAGCTTGGCACCACCGGGGAGCTCTGGAAACACCATATATTTT; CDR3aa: CASSLAPPGSSGNTIYF
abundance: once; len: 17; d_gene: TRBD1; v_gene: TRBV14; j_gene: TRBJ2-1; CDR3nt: TGTGCCAGCAGCCAAGATCGAGGGGGACAGGTCTACAATGAGCAGTTCTTC; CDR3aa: CASSQDRGGQVYNEQFF
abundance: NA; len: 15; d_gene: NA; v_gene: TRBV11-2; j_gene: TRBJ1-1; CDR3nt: TGTGCCAGCAGCTCCGGGTGGGAGTTAGGCACTGAAGCTTTCTTT; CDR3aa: CASSSGWELGTEAFF
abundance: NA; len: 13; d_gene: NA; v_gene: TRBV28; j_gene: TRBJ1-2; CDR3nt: TGTGCCAGCAGTTCGTATCCTAGTGGTGGCTACACCTTC; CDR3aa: CASSSYPSGGYTF
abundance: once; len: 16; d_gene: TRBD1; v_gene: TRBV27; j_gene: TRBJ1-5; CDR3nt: TGTGCCAGCAGTTCCCAGGGGGGGACAGGTACCCAGCCCCAGCATTTT; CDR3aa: CASSSQGGTGTQPQHF
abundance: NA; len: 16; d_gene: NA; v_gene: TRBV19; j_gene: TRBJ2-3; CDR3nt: TGTGCCAGTAGCGGCGGGGCCCATCCTAGCACAGATACGCAGTATTTT; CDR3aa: CASSGGAHPSTDTQYF
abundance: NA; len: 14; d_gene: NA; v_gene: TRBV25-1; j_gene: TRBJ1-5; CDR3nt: TGTGCCAGCAGTGAATTGGGAGTGGATCAGCCCCAGCATTTT; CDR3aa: CASSELGVDQPQHF
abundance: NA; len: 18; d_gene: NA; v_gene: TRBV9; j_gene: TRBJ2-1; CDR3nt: TGTGCCAGCAGCGTAGCTGCTTGGACAACGTGGCCATACAATGAGCAGTTCTTC; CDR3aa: CASSVAAWTTWPYNEQFF
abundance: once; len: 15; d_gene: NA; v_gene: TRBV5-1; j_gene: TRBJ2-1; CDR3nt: TGCGCCAGCACCCTGGACGGGCAAGCCTACAATGAGCAGTTCTTC; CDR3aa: CASTLDGQAYNEQFF
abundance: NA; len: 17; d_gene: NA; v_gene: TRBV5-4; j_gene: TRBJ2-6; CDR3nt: TGTGCCAGCAGCTTGGGGGCGGGGAGCTCTGGGGCCAACGTCCTGACTTTC; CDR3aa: CASSLGAGSSGANVLTF
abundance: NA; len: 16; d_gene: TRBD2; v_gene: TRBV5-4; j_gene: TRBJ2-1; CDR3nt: TGTGCCAGCATGCGCGGAGCGGGAGACCCCTACAATGAGCAGTTCTTC; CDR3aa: CASMRGAGDPYNEQFF
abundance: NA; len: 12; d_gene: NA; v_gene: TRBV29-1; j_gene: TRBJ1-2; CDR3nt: TGCAGCGGACGGACCCCCCCGGATGGCTACACCTTC; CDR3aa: CSGRTPPDGYTF